The 24 T cell receptor beta chains in this list originate from one sample, sequenced in a study of human T cells and chemical hapten exposure. MiXCR, applied by TCRdb to the RACE reads, yields one record per CDR3 protein. The table has some 330,000 distinct CDR3 sequences, 5.5% seen once; the top ten hold approximately 8.2%. Sample time point: pre-sensitization, week 0. The treatment here: therapeutic diphenylcyclopropenone sensitization with weekly scalp DPC. The sequencing here drew on whole blood, taken in connection with sensitization to the hapten diphenylcyclopropenone (DPC). All receptors derive from a woman between 18 and 29 years old with alopecia areata. Some clones in this sample may be carry-over from other donors' samples.

In its sample, this clonotype was seen many times. The genes are TRBV28 and TRBJ2-5; possible D gene TRBD1, 5 bases. Germline V gene sequence: CDR1 MDHEN, CDR2 SYDVKM. V was trimmed by 4 bases and J by 3 bases, leaving 15 bases between them. The CDR3 runs to 15 residues. CDR3 loop: CASSSFQGREETQYF. The CDR3 nucleotides are TGTGCCAGCAGTTCCTTCCAGGGTAGAGAAGAGACCCAGTACTTC.

This clonotype was seen at least ten times. The J gene is TRBJ1-5, the V gene TRBV7-9; D might be TRBD1 (5 bases). V was shortened by 4 bases and J by 3 bases, with 13 bases between the two germline ends. This CDR3 contains 15 residues. CDR1 is SEHNR and CDR2 is FQNEAQ in the germline V gene (reference sequence). The CDR3 nucleotides read TGTGCCAGCAGCTCCGCCGGGACCTACAATCAGCCCCAGCATTTT. Translating gives CASSSAGTYNQPQHF.

This clonotype was seen repeatedly, ten times or more. V and J are TRBV10-3 and TRBJ2-2; D remains unclear. CDR1 is ENHRY, CDR2 SYGVKD, per germline. The V and J ends lost 10 bases and 4 bases respectively, with 16 bases between them. This CDR3 has 14 amino acids. In nucleotides, the CDR3 is TGTGCCACCGGTGGGCAGGCTACCACCGGGGAGCTGTTTTTT. Its protein product is CATGGQATTGELFF.

This clonotype showed up many times. The rearrangement joins TRBV2 to TRBJ2-3, with no clear D. This CDR3 has 11 residues. The V gene's germline CDR1 is SNHLY and CDR2 FYNNEI. Deletions cut 7 bases from V and 6 bases from J, with 8 bases between. The CDR3 sequence: CASTPEDTQYF. For the CDR3, the DNA is TGTGCCAGCACTCCGGAGGATACGCAGTATTTT.

Only a few counts were recorded for this clonotype. The DNA of the CDR3 is TGTGCCAGCAAAGACAGTCTTACCTACGAGCAGTACTTC. Its translation is CASKDSLTYEQYF. The chain links TRBV28 to TRBJ2-7; a possible D gene is TRBD1 (5 bases). Germline-derived CDR1 and CDR2 are MDHEN and SYDVKM. The CDR3 has 13 residues. V lost 7 bases and J lost 2, with 12 bases in between.

The chain has TRBV5-1 and TRBJ2-2, with D unclear. V was cut by 0 bases and J by 6 bases, with 9 bases left in between. Germline CDR1 reads SGHRS; CDR2 reads YFSETQ. This CDR3 has 14 amino acids. The CDR3 DNA reads TGCGCCAGCAGCTTGGCCCCGGTTCCCGGGGAGCTGTTTTTT. Amino acid sequence: CASSLAPVPGELFF.

The rearrangement uses TRBV5-1 and TRBJ2-5; D gene ambiguous. Germline V gives CDR1 SGHRS, CDR2 YFSETQ. This CDR3 region has 13 residues. The V end lost 1 base, the J end lost 3 bases, and 7 bases lay between the germline ends. This chain's CDR3 is CASSLLSEETQYF. The CDR3 nucleotides are TGCGCCAGCAGCTTGCTTTCAGAAGAGACCCAGTACTTC.

This clonotype was detected ten times or more. This sequence joins TRBV2 and TRBJ1-5; D gene unclear. This CDR3 is 13 amino acids long. Germline CDR1 is SNHLY and CDR2 is FYNNEI. V was cut by 3 bases and J by 3 bases, with 6 bases left in between. The CDR3 here is CASSDTTNQPQHF. CDR3 DNA: TGTGCCAGCAGTGACACTACCAATCAGCCCCAGCATTTT.

Ten or more counts support this clonotype. This sequence joins TRBV7-6 and TRBJ1-4; 8 bases map to TRBD1. The germline V gene encodes CDR1 SGHVS and CDR2 FNYEAQ. J was trimmed by 7 bases and V by 5 bases; bases with no gene match: 6. The CDR3 extends over 14 amino acids. CDR3 protein: CASSLDRGSEKLFF. The CDR3 DNA sequence: TGTGCCAGCAGCCTTGACAGGGGAAGTGAAAAACTGTTTTTT. Full variable domain (remainder filled in from reference TRBV7-6 and TRBJ1-4): GAGVSQSPRYKVTKRGQDVALRCDPISGHVSLYWYRQALGQGPEFLTYFNYEAQQDKSGLPNDRFSAERPEGSISTLTIQRTEQRDSAMYRCASSLDRGSEKLFFGSGTQLSVL.

J is TRBJ1-3 and V is TRBV5-1, with 7 bases lining up with TRBD1. J was trimmed by 2 bases and V by 4 bases; bases with no gene match: 6. This CDR3 has 15 amino acids. The germline CDR1 and CDR2 sequences are SGHRS and YFSETQ. This chain's CDR3 is CASSRGTEAGNTIYF. The DNA of the CDR3 is TGCGCCAGCAGCCGAGGGACAGAAGCTGGAAACACCATATATTTT.

The genes are TRBV20-1 and TRBJ1-2, with TRBD1 matching over 8 bases. Germline lookup yields CDR1 DFQATT and CDR2 SNEGSKA (reference sequence). Germline trimming cut 1 base from V and 5 bases from J; bases unmatched to any gene: 12. The CDR3 length is 16 residues. The CDR3: CSARAAQGQASYGYTF. CDR3 DNA sequence: TGCAGTGCTAGAGCCGCACAGGGACAGGCATCTTATGGCTACACCTTC.

The rearrangement links TRBV27 to TRBJ1-6; TRBD1 matches 8 bases. Trimming removed 4 bases from V and 8 bases from J; junction bases left unmatched: 4. Germline CDR1 and CDR2: MNHEY and SMNVEV (reference sequence). The CDR3 covers 14 residues. The CDR3 nucleotides are TGTGCCAGCAGTTCGACAGGGGTCGATTCACCCCTCCACTTT. This codes for CASSSTGVDSPLHF.

At least ten counts were recorded for this clonotype. The chain recombines TRBV6-6 with TRBJ1-2; D is unclear. Germline CDR1 reads MNHNY; CDR2 reads SVGAGI (reference sequence). V was trimmed by 2 bases and J by 0 bases, leaving 10 bases between them. This CDR3 region has 15 residues. CDR3 amino acids: CASSYKEGANYGYTF. CDR3 DNA sequence: TGTGCCAGCAGTTACAAGGAGGGAGCTAACTATGGCTACACCTTC.

At least ten counts were recorded for this clonotype. The chain combines TRBV5-1 with TRBJ1-2; D possibly corresponds to TRBD1 (6 bases). CDR1 is SGHRS, CDR2 YFSETQ, per germline. This CDR3 region has 15 residues. Trimming left V 5 bases short and J 4 bases short, with 18 bases between. CDR3: CASRWRTDLPYGYTF. CDR3 bases: TGCGCCAGCAGATGGAGGACAGACCTGCCCTATGGCTACACCTTC.

The table lists this clonotype with many counts. The chain employs TRBV20-1 and TRBJ2-3, with a possible D match to TRBD2 (6 bases). Deletions cut 2 bases from V and 2 bases from J, with 17 bases between. CDR1 and CDR2 (germline): DFQATT, SNEGSKA (reference sequence). The CDR3 is made up of 16 amino acids. The CDR3 sequence is CSARIPGRGITDTQYF. CDR3 coding DNA: TGCAGTGCTAGAATTCCGGGGCGGGGTATCACAGATACGCAGTATTTT.

This CDR3 reads CSVVRWGSTDTQYF. In DNA, the CDR3 is TGCAGCGTTGTAAGGTGGGGTAGCACAGATACGCAGTATTTT. The chain employs TRBV29-1 and TRBJ2-3; D remains unclear. Germline V CDR1 and CDR2: SQVTM, ANQGSEA. The V and J ends lost 4 bases and 0 bases respectively, with 11 bases between them. The CDR3 contains 14 residues.

This clonotype was seen repeatedly, ten times or more. The genes are TRBV10-3 and TRBJ2-7; a possible D gene is TRBD1 (7 bases). The CDR3 runs 14 residues. Trimming stripped 6 bases from V and 4 bases from J, with 16 bases between. The germline CDR1 and CDR2 sequences are ENHRY and SYGVKD. The DNA for the CDR3 is TGTGCCATCAGGGCGGGACAGTCAGCTTACGAGCAGTACTTC. Translating it yields CAIRAGQSAYEQYF.

The chain has TRBV7-2 and TRBJ2-7; D is unresolved. Germline loops: CDR1 SGHTA, CDR2 FQGNSA. The V end lost 1 base, the J end lost 6 bases, and 7 bases lay between the germline ends. The CDR3 has 12 residues. CDR3: CASSLGTTEQYF. DNA for the CDR3: TGTGCCAGCAGCTTAGGCACTACCGAGCAGTACTTC.

There are a few counts of this clonotype. The rearrangement uses TRBV5-1 and TRBJ2-7; possibly TRBD2 for D (6 bases). Trimming took 0 bases from V and 6 from J, leaving 16 bases between them. This CDR3 has 15 residues. Germline V gene data show CDR1 as SGHRS and CDR2 as YFSETQ. CDR3 residues: CASSLASEGPSEQYF. The CDR3 DNA follows: TGCGCCAGCAGCTTGGCCTCGGAGGGCCCGTCCGAGCAGTACTTC.

This clonotype was picked up many times. V and J are TRBV4-3 and TRBJ2-3; D could derive from TRBD1 or TRBD2 (5 bases each). V lost 1 base and J 4 bases, leaving 12 bases between the germline ends. The CDR3 runs to 15 residues. From germline, CDR1 is LGHNA and CDR2 YSLEER. Written as DNA, the CDR3 is TGCGCCAGCAGCCAAGCGGGACGCGGGCCAGATACGCAGTATTTT. Amino acids: CASSQAGRGPDTQYF.

This clonotype came up many times. This rearrangement joins TRBV4-2 to TRBJ1-6; tentative D call: TRBD1 (6 bases). The CDR3 has 16 residues. V was pared by 0 bases and J by 9 bases, with 15 bases between. The germline gives CDR1 LGHNA, CDR2 YNFKEQ. This CDR3 reads CASSQEPTGTGSPLHF. The CDR3, as DNA: TGTGCCAGCAGCCAAGAACCCACAGGGACGGGTTCACCCCTCCACTTT.

This clonotype was seen repeatedly, ten times or more. The genes are TRBV4-3 and TRBJ2-3, with a weak D call TRBD2 (6 bases). The V end was cut by 2 bases, the J end by 2 bases, with 8 bases between. CDR3 size: 14 residues. The germline V gene has CDR1 LGHNA and CDR2 YSLEER. The DNA of the CDR3 is TGCGCCAGCAGCCAACCGGGACTCACAGATACGCAGTATTTT. Protein: CASSQPGLTDTQYF.

This clonotype was detected a few times. This chain uses TRBV18 with TRBJ1-6; D is uncertain. The ends were cut back, 3 bases at V and 10 bases at J, with 13 bases in the middle. The CDR3 is made up of 14 amino acids. The germline gives CDR1 KGHSH, CDR2 LQKENI. CDR3: CASSPRERESPLHF. The CDR3 nucleotides read TGTGCCAGCTCACCGCGGGAGAGAGAGTCACCCCTCCACTTT. The whole variable domain, filled in from reference TRBV18 and TRBJ1-6, reads NAGVMQNPRHLVRRRGQEARLRCSPMKGHSHVYWYRQLPEEGLKFMVYLQKENIIDESGMPKERFSAEFPKEGPSILRIQQVVRGDSAAYFCASSPRERESPLHFGNGTRLTVT.

This clonotype showed up many times. V gene TRBV4-3 combines with J gene TRBJ1-6; weak D call: TRBD1 (5 bases). V lost 6 bases and J lost 8, with 11 bases in between. This CDR3 comprises 13 residues. The germline V gene encodes CDR1 LGHNA and CDR2 YSLEER. CDR3 amino acids: CASSTLGDSPLHF. For the CDR3, the DNA is TGCGCCAGCAGTACTCTGGGGGATTCACCCCTCCACTTT.